The 20 T cell receptor beta chains below all came from one sample that was sequenced in a study of lymphopenia after photon versus proton radiotherapy. Data came from immunoSEQ multiplex PCR; TCRdb stores just in-frame clones and leaves some out. The table lists about 20,000 clones, about 88% of them singletons. The input for sequencing was peripheral blood, taken from a patient treated with proton-based radiotherapy. The receptors were sampled from a man between 65 and 79 years old with pancreatic cancer.

The CDR3 DNA follows: TGTGCCAGCAGCTCTGGACAGGTTTCGAACACTGAAGCTTTCTTT. Translating gives CASSSGQVSNTEAFF. V gene TRBV11-1 combines with J gene TRBJ1-1, with 7 bases fitting TRBD1. The CDR3 extends over 15 amino acids. The ends lost 4 bases at V and 1 base at J; junction bases unmatched: 6. Germline CDR1 and CDR2: SGHAT and FQDESV (reference sequence).

V gene TRBV9 combines with J gene TRBJ1-1; D gene unclear. Germline loops: CDR1 SGDLS, CDR2 YYNGEE. The CDR3 runs to 14 residues. V shed 3 bases and J shed 0 bases, with 9 bases lying between them. The chain's CDR3 is CASSDASVNTEAFF. The DNA for the CDR3 is TGTGCCAGCAGCGACGCCTCGGTGAACACTGAAGCTTTCTTT.

The rearrangement links TRBV25-1 to TRBJ2-2, with a weak D call TRBD2 (6 bases). V lost 3 bases, J lost 7 bases, and 9 bases lay in between. The CDR3 contains 13 residues. In germline, CDR1 is MGHDK, CDR2 SYGVNS. DNA for the CDR3: TGTGCCAGCAGTGACCCGGGGGTCGGGGAGCTGTTTTTT. Translated: CASSDPGVGELFF.

J is TRBJ2-1 and V is TRBV30; maybe TRBD2 (6 bases). CDR1 and CDR2 (germline): GTSNPN, SVGIG (reference sequence). The V end lost 4 bases, the J end lost 9 bases, and 10 bases lay between the germline ends. The CDR3 sequence is 11 residues long. CDR3 DNA: TGTGCCTGGAAAGGGGAGGTTGAGCAGTTCTTC. This translates into CAWKGEVEQFF. The full variable domain, its missing parts supplied by reference TRBV30 and TRBJ2-1, is SQTIHQWPATLVQPVGSPLSLECTVEGTSNPNLYWYRQAAGRGLQLLFYSVGIGQISSEVPQNLSASRPQDRQFILSSKKLLLSDSGFYLCAWKGEVEQFFGPGTRLTVL.

The chain uses TRBV7-9 and TRBJ2-7, with 7 bases that match TRBD1. The CDR3 loop spans 16 amino acids. Germline CDR1 SEHNR, CDR2 FQNEAQ (reference sequence). Trimming took 5 bases from V and 6 from J; bases not matched to a gene: 16. The CDR3 DNA reads as TGTGCCAGCAGCCCAAACAGGGGCCAGCCTTCATCCGAGCAGTACTTC. Its translation is CASSPNRGQPSSEQYF.

V gene TRBV9 combines with J gene TRBJ2-5; D is possibly TRBD2 (6 bases). Germline CDR1 SGDLS, CDR2 YYNGEE. CDR3 length: 14 residues. V was shortened by 3 bases and J by 10 bases, with 19 bases between the two germline ends. The CDR3 here is CASSGRGGADRQYF. The CDR3 DNA follows: TGTGCCAGCAGCGGAAGAGGCGGGGCGGATCGCCAGTACTTC.

In the case of this clone: Other DNA sequences in the same sample also yield this CDR3. V usage is TRBV7-2 and J usage is TRBJ1-5; D ambiguous. V lost 2 bases, J lost 6 bases, and 11 bases lay in between. The CDR3 sequence is 14 residues long. Germline V gene sequence: CDR1 SGHTA, CDR2 FQGNSA. The CDR3 DNA follows: TGTGCCAGCAGCTTAAATCCGGGTGGTCAGCCCCAGCATTTT. Translating gives CASSLNPGGQPQHF.

The rearrangement joins TRBV4-1 to TRBJ1-1; D is ambiguous. The CDR3 is 13 amino acids. The V and J ends lost 4 bases and 10 bases respectively, with 16 bases between them. Germline values: CDR1 MGHRA, CDR2 YSYEKL. This chain's CDR3 is CASSRPIPPGAFF. The DNA of the CDR3 is TGCGCCAGCAGCCGCCCTATCCCTCCTGGAGCTTTCTTT.

This clone was seen only once. V usage is TRBV6-5 and J usage is TRBJ1-1; D unclear. Trimming removed 0 bases at V and 7 bases at J, with 15 bases between. Germline loops: CDR1 MNHEY, CDR2 SVGAGI. CDR3 length equals 15 residues. In nucleotides, the CDR3 is TGTGCCAGCAGTTACTCGGCCAACGCAGCCGTTGAAGCTTTCTTT. It yields the protein CASSYSANAAVEAFF.

V usage is TRBV11-2 and J usage is TRBJ1-2; D is unclear. Germline V lookup: CDR1 SGHAT, CDR2 FQNNGV. CDR3 size: 13 residues. The V and J ends lost 3 bases and 4 bases respectively, with 9 bases between them. The CDR3 bases are TGTGCCAGCAGCTTTACCGGGTCCTATGGCTACACCTTC. Translating gives CASSFTGSYGYTF.

The chain joins TRBV29-1 to TRBJ1-5; D call uncertain. The CDR3 is made up of 13 amino acids. With 4 bases removed from V and 1 base from J, the gap between germline ends came to 8 bases. CDR1 is SQVTM, CDR2 ANQGSEA, per germline. CDR3 sequence: CSVGEVSNQPQHF. DNA for the CDR3: TGCAGCGTTGGTGAGGTGAGCAATCAGCCCCAGCATTTT.

This chain joins TRBV6-6 and TRBJ2-3; TRBD2 matches 12 bases. This CDR3 contains 16 residues. CDR1 and CDR2 from the germline V gene are MNHNY and SVGAGI (reference sequence). V dropped 7 bases and J dropped 2; count of bases not matched to a gene: 7. The CDR3 loop is CASTGTSGPLTDTQYF. Written as DNA, the CDR3 is TGTGCCAGCACCGGGACTAGCGGGCCCCTCACAGATACGCAGTATTTT.

The chain recombines TRBV18 with TRBJ2-1; D perhaps matches TRBD2 (5 bases). The CDR3 totals 15 residues. V dropped 1 base and J dropped 0 bases, with 7 bases sitting between them. Germline CDR1 reads KGHSH; CDR2 reads LQKENI. The CDR3 spells CASSPRTSSYNEQFF. In nucleotides, the CDR3 is TGTGCCAGCTCACCACGCACTAGCTCCTACAATGAGCAGTTCTTC.

The chain carries TRBV7-6 and TRBJ1-4; D possibly corresponds to TRBD1 (6 bases). Germline V gene lookup returns CDR1 SGHVS and CDR2 FNYEAQ. The CDR3 has 17 amino acids. With 4 bases removed from V and 0 bases from J, the gap between germline ends came to 15 bases. The CDR3 is CASSYGTTGSTNEKLFF. The CDR3 coding sequence is TGTGCCAGCAGCTATGGGACCACAGGGTCAACTAATGAAAAACTGTTTTTT. Combining the CDR3 with reference TRBV7-6 and TRBJ1-4 gives the whole variable domain GAGVSQSPRYKVTKRGQDVALRCDPISGHVSLYWYRQALGQGPEFLTYFNYEAQQDKSGLPNDRFSAERPEGSISTLTIQRTEQRDSAMYRCASSYGTTGSTNEKLFFGSGTQLSVL.

V is TRBV25-1 and J is TRBJ2-2; D call uncertain. This CDR3 spans 14 amino acids. V was clipped by 5 bases and J by 0 bases, with 7 bases between them. Germline values: CDR1 MGHDK, CDR2 SYGVNS. CDR3 sequence: CASSPQANTGELFF. CDR3 coding DNA: TGTGCCAGCAGTCCCCAGGCGAACACCGGGGAGCTGTTTTTT.

The chain couples TRBV9 to TRBJ2-1; D not certain. V was trimmed by 0 bases and J by 4 bases, leaving 11 bases between them. The V gene's germline CDR1 is SGDLS and CDR2 YYNGEE. This CDR3 has 15 residues. The CDR3 region is CASSVERVFYNEQFF. CDR3 nucleotide sequence: TGTGCCAGCAGCGTAGAAAGGGTCTTTTACAATGAGCAGTTCTTC.

V usage is TRBV18 and J usage is TRBJ1-6; D gene ambiguous. Germline V gene lookup returns CDR1 KGHSH and CDR2 LQKENI. The length of the CDR3 is 18 residues. V was cut by 5 bases and J by 0 bases, with 17 bases left in between. The DNA of the CDR3 is TGTGCCAGCTCAACTCTTCCAGGTCGCAGCTCCTATAATTCACCCCTCCACTTT. Protein sequence: CASSTLPGRSSYNSPLHF.

In DNA, the CDR3 is TGTGCCAGCACCTCGGCAGGGACAACTAATGAAAAACTGTTTTTT. Translating it yields CASTSAGTTNEKLFF. The gene calls are TRBV28 and TRBJ1-4; D possibly corresponds to TRBD1 (5 bases). This CDR3 contains 15 residues. CDR1 and CDR2 from the germline V gene are MDHEN and SYDVKM. Trimming cost V 7 bases and J 0 bases, with 12 bases left between them.

This sequence joins TRBV19 and TRBJ2-7; possibly TRBD1 or TRBD2 for D (6 bases each). This CDR3 spans 16 amino acids. Per the germline V gene, CDR1 is LNHDA and CDR2 is SQIVND (reference sequence). Trimming took off 5 bases at V and 0 bases at J, with 17 bases between the two ends. The CDR3 sequence is CASSDAASGASYEQYF. The CDR3 bases are TGTGCCAGTAGTGATGCCGCGTCGGGGGCCTCCTACGAGCAGTACTTC.

V gene TRBV5-4 combines with J gene TRBJ2-7, with D tentatively TRBD1 (6 bases). Trimming stripped 4 bases from V and 0 bases from J, with 23 bases between. The CDR3 is made up of 18 amino acids. Germline V gene sequence: CDR1 SGHNT, CDR2 YYREEE (reference sequence). Here the CDR3 DNA reads TGTGCCAGCAGCGGGGGTGGGCAGGGGCTGAAACCCTCCTACGAGCAGTACTTC. It translates to CASSGGGQGLKPSYEQYF.